The 20 T cell receptor beta chains reported below all come from one sample, sequenced in a study of shared clonotypes between healthy human individuals. Generated by immunoSEQ multiplex PCR, the TCRdb table keeps only in-frame clones and is missing some. Of about 2.4 million clones in the sample, more than 80% were seen once. Sequences were obtained from naive CD4+ T cells sorted from blood. As for subset: CD45RA+ positively selected. The receptors were gathered from a man aged 18 to 35 in good health.

The chain carries TRBV5-1 and TRBJ1-1; 8 bases fit TRBD1. The germline CDR1 and CDR2 sequences are SGHRS and YFSETQ. J lost 5 bases, V lost 3 bases, and 12 bases had no gene match. CDR3 length: 16 amino acids. The CDR3 DNA sequence: TGCGCCAGCAGCTGGACCCCGCAGGGGGCGAGTACTGAAGCTTTCTTT. Protein: CASSWTPQGASTEAFF.

V gene TRBV4-3 combines with J gene TRBJ1-2, with TRBD1 matching 8 bases. In germline, CDR1 is LGHNA, CDR2 YSLEER. The CDR3 totals 14 residues. V gave up 1 base and J gave up 7 bases; unmatched junction bases: 5. The CDR3 region is CASSQATGAGGYTF. CDR3 nucleotide sequence: TGCGCCAGCAGCCAAGCGACAGGGGCTGGTGGCTACACCTTC.

In nucleotides, the CDR3 is TGTGCCAGCAGACCCACAGGGTCCACAGATACGCAGTATTTT. As protein: CASRPTGSTDTQYF. The chain employs TRBV6-1 and TRBJ2-3, with D possibly TRBD1 on 6 matching bases. Germline V lookup: CDR1 MNHNS, CDR2 SASEGT. The CDR3 has 14 amino acids. Trimming pared 6 bases from V and 2 bases from J, leaving 12 bases between.

This chain joins TRBV5-1 and TRBJ2-1, with D perhaps matching TRBD1 (5 bases). The CDR3 contains 16 residues. The V and J ends lost 4 bases and 4 bases respectively, with 18 bases between them. Germline-derived CDR1 and CDR2 are SGHRS and YFSETQ. The CDR3 nucleotides are TGCGCCAGCAGCCCCCTGGTGGCAGGGAATTACAATGAGCAGTTCTTC. Translated, it gives CASSPLVAGNYNEQFF. Variable domain in full (rest from reference TRBV5-1 and TRBJ2-1): KAGVTQTPRYLIKTRGQQVTLSCSPISGHRSVSWYQQTPGQGLQFLFEYFSETQRNKGNFPGRFSGRQFSNSRSEMNVSTLELGDSALYLCASSPLVAGNYNEQFFGPGTRLTVL.

This clone was counted once. This sequence joins TRBV4-1 and TRBJ2-7; 7 bases fit TRBD1. The ends lost 4 bases at V and 2 bases at J; junction bases unmatched: 5. CDR1 and CDR2 (germline): MGHRA, YSYEKL. This CDR3 has 14 residues. CDR3 region: CASSLAGTAYEQYF. The CDR3 DNA follows: TGCGCCAGCAGCCTAGCCGGGACAGCCTACGAGCAGTACTTC.

The CDR3 bases are TGTGCCAGCAGCTTGGGGAGGAAGAACACTGAAGCTTTCTTT. As protein: CASSLGRKNTEAFF. The chain joins TRBV5-4 to TRBJ1-1; D uncertain. Germline-derived CDR1 and CDR2 are SGHNT and YYREEE (reference sequence). The CDR3 contains 14 residues. V was cut by 0 bases and J by 1 base, with 7 bases left in between.

The chain carries TRBV6-6 and TRBJ1-5, with D unclear. The CDR3 spans 13 residues. CDR1 and CDR2 from the germline V gene are MNHNY and SVGAGI (reference sequence). V was clipped by 7 bases and J by 1 base, with 8 bases between them. CDR3 region: CASTERSNQPQHF. CDR3 DNA: TGTGCCAGCACAGAGCGGAGCAATCAGCCCCAGCATTTT.

CDR3 nucleotide sequence: TGTGCCAGCAGTTTTCAGGGGGTCGGGTACGAGCAGTACTTC. This encodes CASSFQGVGYEQYF. The rearrangement links TRBV28 to TRBJ2-7, with 7 bases identical to TRBD1. Germline V gives CDR1 MDHEN, CDR2 SYDVKM. Losses at the gene ends were 3 bases for V and 4 bases for J; bases not matched to a gene: 6. This CDR3 is 14 amino acids long.

Comment on this clone: Other DNA sequences of this sample code for an identical CDR3. This rearrangement joins TRBV5-1 to TRBJ1-5; D perhaps matches TRBD1 (6 bases). Germline V CDR1 and CDR2: SGHRS, YFSETQ. V shed 0 bases and J shed 3 bases, with 10 bases lying between them. The length of the CDR3 is 15 residues. CDR3 amino acids: CASSLDGQPNQPQHF. CDR3 DNA: TGCGCCAGCAGCTTGGACGGACAGCCCAATCAGCCCCAGCATTTT.

V and J are TRBV7-2 and TRBJ2-1; TRBD2 matches 8 bases. Germline CDR1 and CDR2: SGHTA and FQGNSA. V was pared by 3 bases and J by 7 bases, with 5 bases of the junction left unmatched. This CDR3 has 14 amino acids. In DNA, the CDR3 is TGTGCCAGCAGCTTTGCGGTAGCGGGGAATGAGCAGTTCTTC. Its protein is CASSFAVAGNEQFF.

V is TRBV9 and J is TRBJ1-1; TRBD1 matches 8 bases. CDR3 length: 16 amino acids. Germline V gene sequence: CDR1 SGDLS, CDR2 YYNGEE. Germline trimming cut 3 bases from V and 4 bases from J; bases unmatched to any gene: 11. The CDR3 is CASSALGTGVRTEAFF. The CDR3 DNA sequence: TGTGCCAGCAGCGCCCTAGGGACAGGTGTTCGCACTGAAGCTTTCTTT.

The CDR3 spells CASSQETGAHNEQFF. In nucleotides, the CDR3 is TGTGCCAGCAGCCAAGAGACCGGGGCCCACAATGAGCAGTTCTTC. V is TRBV4-2 and J is TRBJ2-1, with D perhaps TRBD1 or TRBD2 (5 bases each). The germline CDR1 and CDR2 sequences are LGHNA and YNFKEQ. CDR3 length: 15 amino acids. V was clipped by 0 bases and J by 5 bases, with 11 bases between them.

This rearrangement joins TRBV5-4 to TRBJ1-1; tentatively, D is TRBD1 (5 bases). With 5 bases removed from V and 1 base from J, the gap between germline ends came to 15 bases. The CDR3 runs 15 residues. Germline V gives CDR1 SGHNT, CDR2 YYREEE (reference sequence). The CDR3 region is CASSLGVGKNTEAFF. CDR3 in DNA: TGTGCCAGCAGTCTGGGGGTCGGTAAGAACACTGAAGCTTTCTTT. Supplemented by reference TRBV5-4 and TRBJ1-1, the full variable domain reads ETGVTQSPTHLIKTRGQQVTLRCSSQSGHNTVSWYQQALGQGPQFIFQYYREEENGRGNFPPRFSGLQFPNYSSELNVNALELDDSALYLCASSLGVGKNTEAFFGQGTRLTVV.

This chain uses TRBV4-1 with TRBJ2-1; possibly TRBD2 for D (6 bases). The V gene's germline CDR1 is MGHRA and CDR2 YSYEKL. The CDR3 totals 15 residues. V was cut by 4 bases and J by 9 bases, with 19 bases left in between. CDR3 sequence: CASSPGLAPNGEQFF. Here the CDR3 DNA reads TGCGCCAGCAGCCCTGGGCTAGCGCCGAACGGTGAGCAGTTCTTC.

The V gene is TRBV5-1, the J gene TRBJ2-7; 9 positions agree with TRBD1. With 4 bases clipped from V and 3 bases from J, the junction kept 5 bases outside the gene matches. The CDR3 runs to 14 residues. CDR1 SGHRS and CDR2 YFSETQ come from the germline V gene. CDR3 nucleotide sequence: TGCGCCAGCAGCCCCCAGGGACAGGGCTACGAGCAGTACTTC. It yields the protein CASSPQGQGYEQYF.

The chain recombines TRBV10-3 with TRBJ2-1; 10 bases align to TRBD2. CDR1 and CDR2 (germline): ENHRY, SYGVKD. The junction had 7 bases not matched to a gene; V was cut back by 4 bases and J by 7 bases. The CDR3 runs 15 residues. The CDR3 nucleotides read TGTGCCATCAGTGCCCAGCGGGAGGGCCTGAATGAGCAGTTCTTC. This codes for CAISAQREGLNEQFF.

The V gene is TRBV7-9, the J gene TRBJ2-7; perhaps D is TRBD1 or TRBD2 (5 bases each). The V and J ends lost 0 bases and 3 bases respectively, with 9 bases between them. Per the germline V gene, CDR1 is SEHNR and CDR2 is FQNEAQ (reference sequence). This CDR3 comprises 14 residues. The CDR3 sequence: CASSLAGPVYEQYF. CDR3 DNA sequence: TGTGCCAGCAGCTTAGCGGGACCAGTCTACGAGCAGTACTTC.

The V gene is TRBV10-3, the J gene TRBJ2-2, with D possibly matching TRBD2 (5 bases). The V gene's germline CDR1 is ENHRY and CDR2 SYGVKD. Trimming removed 4 bases at V and 3 bases at J, with 12 bases between. The CDR3 is made up of 15 amino acids. The CDR3 here is CAISVRVVDTGELFF. DNA of the CDR3: TGTGCCATCAGTGTGAGGGTAGTCGACACCGGGGAGCTGTTTTTT.

A note on this clone: One end of the junction fails to match germline, which may point to a read error. The chain has TRBV5-4 and TRBJ1-5; D might be TRBD1 (5 bases). The CDR3 covers 12 residues. Germline V gene lookup returns CDR1 SGHNT and CDR2 YYREEE (reference sequence). This CDR3 is CASSLWDGPKHF. The CDR3 DNA reads TGTGCCAGCAGCCTATGGGACGGGCCCAAGCATTTT.

This sequence joins TRBV14 and TRBJ1-1; possible D gene TRBD1, 6 bases. V dropped 4 bases and J dropped 1 base, with 13 bases sitting between them. Germline values: CDR1 SGHDN, CDR2 FVKESK. CDR3 length: 15 amino acids. The CDR3 coding sequence is TGTGCCAGCAGCCTGACCGGGACACCGAACACTGAAGCTTTCTTT. This codes for CASSLTGTPNTEAFF.